Listed here are 20 T cell receptor beta chains from one sample, sequenced in a study of OX40 agonist ivuxolimab in advanced cancers. Some clones are missing from TCRdb's copy, which holds only in-frame ones; the method was immunoSEQ multiplex PCR. In the table there are under 25,000 clones, more than 65% of which are singletons. Sequencing was performed on CD4+ or CD8+ T cells sorted from blood, taken in a trial of the OX40 agonist ivuxolimab. The receptors stem from an adult with an advanced solid tumor such as melanoma, head and neck, liver or kidney cancer.

The chain links TRBV2 to TRBJ1-1; D perhaps matches TRBD1 (6 bases). Trimming removed 6 bases from V and 5 bases from J, with 13 bases in between. The length of the CDR3 is 13 residues. From germline, CDR1 is SNHLY and CDR2 FYNNEI. Written as DNA, the CDR3 is TGTGCCAGCAGAGAGGGGGGGTTGACTGAAGCTTTCTTT. Amino acid sequence: CASREGGLTEAFF.

J is TRBJ2-7 and V is TRBV5-1, with TRBD2 as a possible D gene (6 bases). The CDR3 has 16 residues. Germline CDR1 is SGHRS and CDR2 is YFSETQ. V was trimmed by 3 bases and J by 6 bases, leaving 22 bases between them. CDR3 DNA sequence: TGCGCCAGCAGCTGGGACTCGGACGGAGCGCGGGGCGAGCAGTACTTC. Translation: CASSWDSDGARGEQYF.

This chain links TRBV4-2 with TRBJ2-1; D unclear. Germline V gene lookup returns CDR1 LGHNA and CDR2 YNFKEQ. This CDR3 spans 14 amino acids. Trimming left V 1 base short and J 4 bases short, with 8 bases between. Written as DNA, the CDR3 is TGTGCCAGCAGCCAAGGGTTACGGTACAATGAGCAGTTCTTC. Translated: CASSQGLRYNEQFF.

This clone was seen a handful of times. The V and J genes are TRBV16 and TRBJ1-6; D call uncertain. V lost 0 bases and J 7 bases, leaving 4 bases between the germline ends. The CDR3 covers 13 residues. Germline V CDR1 and CDR2: KGHSY, FQNENV. The CDR3 protein is CASSQSSNSPLHF. The CDR3 DNA is TGTGCCAGCAGCCAATCATCCAATTCACCCCTCCACTTT.

The chain has TRBV5-6 and TRBJ2-7, with TRBD2 as a possible D gene (6 bases). Germline CDR1 and CDR2: SGHDT and YYEEEE. The CDR3 runs 12 residues. Trimming cost V 1 base and J 7 bases, with 9 bases left between them. The CDR3 nucleotides are TGTGCCAGCAGCTTGCGGAGGGGAGAGCAGTACTTC. Translated: CASSLRRGEQYF. Full variable domain (rest looked up from reference TRBV5-6 and TRBJ2-7): DAGVTQSPTHLIKTRGQQVTLRCSPKSGHDTVSWYQQALGQGPQFIFQYYEEEERQRGNFPDRFSGHQFPNYSSELNVNALLLGDSALYLCASSLRRGEQYFGPGTRLTVT.

The chain employs TRBV7-2 and TRBJ2-1; 7 positions agree with TRBD2. The CDR3 runs 16 residues. The ends lost 6 bases at V and 9 bases at J; junction bases unmatched: 17. Germline lookup yields CDR1 SGHTA and CDR2 FQGNSA. For the CDR3, the DNA is TGTGCCAGCAGGTTCGCCCCCGGACTAGGACGTGGTGAGCAGTTCTTC. Encoded protein: CASRFAPGLGRGEQFF.

The V call is TRBV7-2, the J call TRBJ2-7; 8 positions match TRBD1. The CDR3 covers 14 residues. Looked up from germline, CDR1 is SGHTA and CDR2 is FQGNSA. V trimming: 5 bases; J trimming: 6 bases; junction bases outside the gene matches: 9. The CDR3 DNA reads as TGTGCCAGCAGCAGATTGGGACAGGTCGGCGAGCAGTACTTC. Translated: CASSRLGQVGEQYF.

The V and J genes are TRBV28 and TRBJ2-1; 10 bases map to TRBD2. J lost 4 bases, V lost 6 bases, and 6 bases had no gene match. The CDR3 sequence is 15 residues long. The germline V gene has CDR1 MDHEN and CDR2 SYDVKM. The CDR3: CASRVGTSAYNEQFF. For the CDR3, the DNA is TGTGCCAGCAGGGTCGGGACTAGCGCATACAATGAGCAGTTCTTC.

The J gene is TRBJ2-5, the V gene TRBV16, with D tentatively TRBD2 (6 bases). Germline-derived CDR1 and CDR2 are KGHSY and FQNENV. This CDR3 spans 15 amino acids. Trimming shortened V by 0 bases and J by 5 bases, and 13 bases separated the two germline ends. The CDR3 here is CASSQSRTGRETQYF. CDR3 coding DNA: TGTGCCAGCAGCCAATCGCGGACGGGGAGGGAGACCCAGTACTTC.

V is TRBV28 and J is TRBJ2-4; possible D gene TRBD1, 6 bases. Germline V CDR1 and CDR2: MDHEN, SYDVKM. The CDR3 loop spans 16 amino acids. The germline V and J ends were trimmed by 5 bases and 0 bases, with 14 bases remaining between them. The CDR3 reads CASSPDSVLAKNIQYF. The CDR3 coding sequence is TGTGCCAGCAGTCCGGACAGCGTACTAGCCAAAAACATTCAGTACTTC.

J is TRBJ2-1 and V is TRBV7-9; the match to TRBD2 covers 8 bases. Per the germline V gene, CDR1 is SEHNR and CDR2 is FQNEAQ (reference sequence). The CDR3 consists of 16 residues. With V trimmed by 5 bases and J by 4 bases, 10 bases remained unmatched. CDR3 protein: CASSDHRRLAYNEQFF. DNA of the CDR3: TGTGCCAGCAGCGACCATAGGAGACTAGCGTACAATGAGCAGTTCTTC.

The V call is TRBV4-3, the J call TRBJ2-7, with 9 bases aligning to TRBD2. The CDR3 is 15 residues long. Unmatched junction bases numbered 7, after V lost 1 base and J lost 6 bases. Germline V gene sequence: CDR1 LGHNA, CDR2 YSLEER. The CDR3 sequence is CASSQVGGREIEQYF. The CDR3 coding sequence is TGCGCCAGCAGCCAAGTAGGCGGGAGGGAAATCGAGCAGTACTTC.

This clone was seen more than once but under ten times. The V call is TRBV15, the J call TRBJ2-3; 8 bases line up with TRBD2. Germline trimming cut 0 bases from V and 0 bases from J; bases unmatched to any gene: 17. Looked up from germline, CDR1 is LNHNV and CDR2 is YYDKDF (reference sequence). The CDR3 is made up of 21 amino acids. CDR3 amino acids: CATSRDGGRLRELLSTDTQYF. The DNA of the CDR3 is TGTGCCACCAGCAGAGATGGCGGGAGGTTGAGGGAATTACTGAGCACAGATACGCAGTATTTT.

J is TRBJ2-5 and V is TRBV5-4; D gene unclear. The tail of the sequence fits TRBJ2-7 better, so the J call may be wrong. The germline V gene has CDR1 SGHNT and CDR2 YYREEE (reference sequence). CDR3 length: 12 residues. The CDR3 nucleotides read TGTGCCAGCAGCTTGGTAGGTGTCGAGCAGTACTTC. It codes for CASSLVGVEQYF.

CDR3 nucleotides: TGTGCCAGCAGCTTATTGGGGCAGGACTTCTACGAGCAGTACTTC. Translated, it gives CASSLLGQDFYEQYF. V usage is TRBV11-2 and J usage is TRBJ2-5; D is tentatively TRBD1 or TRBD2 (5 bases each). The J call may be in error: the DNA end matches TRBJ2-7 better. The CDR3 has 15 amino acids. CDR1 SGHAT and CDR2 FQNNGV come from the germline V gene.

V is TRBV9 and J is TRBJ1-1; D perhaps matches TRBD1 (5 bases). V was clipped by 2 bases and J by 4 bases, with 9 bases between them. The germline gives CDR1 SGDLS, CDR2 YYNGEE. There are 13 residues in the CDR3. The CDR3 nucleotides are TGTGCCAGCAGCGTTGAAAGGGGCACTGAAGCTTTCTTT. Translated: CASSVERGTEAFF. Based on the CDR3 plus reference TRBV9 and TRBJ1-1, the full variable domain is DSGVTQTPKHLITATGQRVTLRCSPRSGDLSVYWYQQSLDQGLQFLIQYYNGEERAKGNILERFSAQQFPDLHSELNLSSLELGDSALYFCASSVERGTEAFFGQGTRLTVV.

About this clone itself: The junction and the germline gene differ at one end; a read error may be behind it. For the CDR3, the DNA is TGTGCCAGCAGCTCTTTCAATCAGCAGTTCTTC. Amino acids: CASSSFNQQFF. The rearrangement uses TRBV9 and TRBJ2-1; unclear D gene. Germline CDR1 is SGDLS and CDR2 is YYNGEE. This CDR3 comprises 11 residues.

The sample holds a few counts of this clone. The chain joins TRBV5-1 to TRBJ2-7; D gene unclear. Trimming pared 0 bases from V and 3 bases from J, leaving 7 bases between. Germline V CDR1 and CDR2: SGHRS, YFSETQ. This CDR3 spans 13 amino acids. CDR3 amino acids: CASSLGDFYEQYF. The DNA of the CDR3 is TGCGCCAGCAGCTTGGGGGATTTCTACGAGCAGTACTTC.

The chain combines TRBV10-3 with TRBJ2-1; D not resolved. The germline V gene has CDR1 ENHRY and CDR2 SYGVKD. The V end lost 10 bases, the J end lost 8 bases, and 15 bases lay between the germline ends. CDR3 length: 12 amino acids. This CDR3 is CATSLSSDEQFF. CDR3 nucleotides: TGTGCCACGAGCCTGAGTTCCGATGAGCAGTTCTTC.

V usage is TRBV5-1 and J usage is TRBJ2-7; 9 bases map to TRBD1. The germline V gene has CDR1 SGHRS and CDR2 YFSETQ. The CDR3 contains 15 residues. V lost 4 bases to trimming and J lost 5 bases; unmatched junction nucleotides: 10. Here the CDR3 reads CASSTGTGKFHEQYF. CDR3 bases: TGCGCCAGCAGCACAGGGACAGGGAAATTCCACGAGCAGTACTTC.